This T cell receptor beta chain appears in the sequencing data of a study of identical twins. cDNA molecules carried unique molecular identifiers, and template switching added a universal primer site. TCRdb fed the 5' RACE reads into MiXCR, producing one record per CDR3 protein. The table lists 200,000 to 300,000 distinct CDR3 sequences, more than 9.5% of them singletons. Study-wide results and caveats: Models predicted too little out-of-frame TCR alpha sharing in monozygotic twins. Memory repertoires showed no such pattern, whereas abundant cord blood beta clonotypes carried fewer insertions. Beta out-of-frame sequences displayed a weaker excess of sharing between twins.

As concerns this clonotype: Its specificity is not known.

This CDR3 has 14 amino acids. The germline CDR1 and CDR2 sequences are GTSNPN and SVGIG (reference sequence). V was pared by 2 bases and J by 2 bases, with 3 bases of the junction left unmatched. These same records also appear under a second study, on yellow fever vaccine responses in identical twins.

The chain is built from TRBV30 and TRBJ1-5; 7 bases map to TRBD1. This receptor was identified in a woman younger than 30 in good health. Sequenced sample: memory (CD45RO+) T cells sorted from blood. The CDR3 protein is CAWSYGQGNQPQHF. CDR3 bases: TGTGCCTGGAGTTATGGACAGGGCAATCAGCCCCAGCATTTT.